The present TCR beta chain was sequenced within a study of cytomegalovirus exposure and HLA in healthy donors. Study-wide results and caveats: Among the CMV-associated chains, three were confirmed in vitro as specific for CMV antigens. What a later analysis showed was that several of the most significant clusters appeared linked to common viral pathogens.

In the PCR, 60 Vbeta and 13 Jbeta primers were used. Assay used: immunoSEQ multiplex PCR; TCRdb lists only in-frame clones, some missing. The data contain about 100,000 clones, 60% to 85% of them singletons. Comments on this clone: Its antigen remains unknown.

The material sequenced was PBMCs. The TCR originated in a woman in her late teens or twenties in good health and CMV-seropositive.

In DNA, the CDR3 is TGTGCCAGCAGTTTAGGGGGACTAGTTACTGGGGCCAACGTCCTGACTTTC. It is translated as CASSLGGLVTGANVLTF. The chain combines TRBV28 with TRBJ2-6; 8 bases are shared with TRBD2. This CDR3 region has 17 residues. V lost 2 bases and J lost 2; bases outside the gene matches: 5. Germline lookup yields CDR1 MDHEN and CDR2 SYDVKM.